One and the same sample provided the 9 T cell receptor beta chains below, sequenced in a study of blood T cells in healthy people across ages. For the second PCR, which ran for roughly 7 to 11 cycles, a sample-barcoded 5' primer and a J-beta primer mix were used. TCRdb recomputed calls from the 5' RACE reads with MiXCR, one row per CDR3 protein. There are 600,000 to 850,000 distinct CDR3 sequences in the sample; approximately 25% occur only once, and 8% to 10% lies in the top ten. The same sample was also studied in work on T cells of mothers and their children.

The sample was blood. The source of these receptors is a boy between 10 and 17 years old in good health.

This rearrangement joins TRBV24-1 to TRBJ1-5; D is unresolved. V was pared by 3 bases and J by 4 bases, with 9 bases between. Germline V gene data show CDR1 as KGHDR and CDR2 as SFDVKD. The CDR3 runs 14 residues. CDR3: CATSDMRENQPQHF. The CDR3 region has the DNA TGTGCCACCAGTGATATGAGGGAAAATCAGCCCCAGCATTTT.

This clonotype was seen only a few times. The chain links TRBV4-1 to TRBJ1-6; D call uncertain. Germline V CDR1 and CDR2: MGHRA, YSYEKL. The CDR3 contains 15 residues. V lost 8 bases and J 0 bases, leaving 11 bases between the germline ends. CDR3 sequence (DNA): TGCGCCAGCGGCCCGGGGAGCTCCTATAATTCACCCCTCCACTTT. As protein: CASGPGSSYNSPLHF.

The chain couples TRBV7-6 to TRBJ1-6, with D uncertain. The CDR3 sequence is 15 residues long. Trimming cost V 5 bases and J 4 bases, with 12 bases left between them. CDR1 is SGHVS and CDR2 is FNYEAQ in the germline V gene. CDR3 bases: TGTGCCAGCAGCCCCCGGACGGTGTATAATTCACCCCTCCACTTT. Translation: CASSPRTVYNSPLHF.

DNA of the CDR3: TGTGCCAGCAGCCAAGACGGTAGGGGAAGAGGTGAAAAACTGTTTTTT. Translation gives CASSQDGRGRGEKLFF. The gene calls are TRBV3-1 and TRBJ1-4, with D perhaps matching TRBD1 (5 bases). V lost 0 bases, J lost 7 bases, and 15 bases lay in between. Germline values: CDR1 LGHDT, CDR2 YNNKEL (reference sequence). This CDR3 has 16 amino acids.

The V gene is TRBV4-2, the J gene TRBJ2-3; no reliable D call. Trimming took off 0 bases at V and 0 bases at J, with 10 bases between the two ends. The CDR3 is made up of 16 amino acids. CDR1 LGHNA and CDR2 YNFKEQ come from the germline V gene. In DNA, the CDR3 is TGTGCCAGCAGCCAAGATCCGAGTGTAAGCACAGATACGCAGTATTTT. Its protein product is CASSQDPSVSTDTQYF.

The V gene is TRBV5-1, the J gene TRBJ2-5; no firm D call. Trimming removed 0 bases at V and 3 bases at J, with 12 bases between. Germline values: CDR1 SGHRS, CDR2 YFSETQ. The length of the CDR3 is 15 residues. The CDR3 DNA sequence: TGCGCCAGCAGCTTGGAGGCAGCAGCTGAAGAGACCCAGTACTTC. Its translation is CASSLEAAAEETQYF.

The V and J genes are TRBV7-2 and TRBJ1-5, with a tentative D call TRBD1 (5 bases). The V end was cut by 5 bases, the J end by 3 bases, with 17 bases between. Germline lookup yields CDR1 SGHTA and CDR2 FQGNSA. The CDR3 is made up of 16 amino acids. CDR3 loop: CASSHSSGLANQPQHF. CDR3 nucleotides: TGTGCCAGCAGCCACTCATCAGGGCTTGCCAATCAGCCCCAGCATTTT.

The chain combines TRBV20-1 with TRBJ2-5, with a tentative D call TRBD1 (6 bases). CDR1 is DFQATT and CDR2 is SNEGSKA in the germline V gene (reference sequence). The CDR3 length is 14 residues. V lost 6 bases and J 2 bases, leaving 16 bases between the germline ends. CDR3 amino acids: CSAISGDRQETQYF. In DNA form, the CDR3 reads TGCAGTGCGATCTCAGGGGATCGTCAAGAGACCCAGTACTTC.

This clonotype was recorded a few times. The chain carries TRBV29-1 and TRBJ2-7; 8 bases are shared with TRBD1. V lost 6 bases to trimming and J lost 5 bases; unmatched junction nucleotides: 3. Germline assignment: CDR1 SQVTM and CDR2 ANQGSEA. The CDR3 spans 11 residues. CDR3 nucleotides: TGCAGCGTCAAACAGGGGGACGAGCAGTACTTC. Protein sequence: CSVKQGDEQYF.